One T cell receptor (beta chain) is described in this entry. Between the trimmed V and J ends, which lost 2 bases and 8 bases, there was a span of 12 bases. The CDR3 is 13 amino acids. Measured with immunoSEQ multiplex PCR; TCRdb has only the in-frame clones, and not every one. The sample has fewer than 200,000 clones; approximately 90% are singletons. The data derive from a study of T cell responses to AZD1222 COVID-19 vaccine. The source is an adult in good health. The chain uses TRBV12-3 or TRBV12-4 and TRBJ1-2; maybe TRBD1 (5 bases). Here the sequenced sample was peripheral blood, taken on day 0 of AZD1222 vaccination. CDR3: CASSLNGGVGYTF. CDR3 DNA: TGTGCCAGCAGTTTAAATGGGGGTGTCGGCTACACCTTC.